This T cell receptor (beta chain) appears in the sequencing data of a study of metastatic and nonmetastatic thyroid tumors. TCRdb re-analyzed the PCR reads through MiXCR. The sample shows around 15,000 clones, approximately 24% of them seen only once. Thyroid surgery took place with no prior treatment in any patient. Germline V gene lookup returns CDR1 KGHSH and CDR2 LQKENI. Trimming took off 6 bases at V and 1 base at J, with 13 bases between the two ends. The CDR3 consists of 15 residues. Specimen: tumor tissue. The chain combines TRBV18 with TRBJ1-3, with D perhaps matching TRBD1 (6 bases). The sequence derives from a female donor with papillary thyroid cancer or a benign thyroid nodule (not recorded which). Some clones in this sample may be carry-over from other donors' samples. DNA of the CDR3: TGTGCCAGCTCCCTTACACAGGGATCTGGAAACACCATATATTTT. Residues: CASSLTQGSGNTIYF.